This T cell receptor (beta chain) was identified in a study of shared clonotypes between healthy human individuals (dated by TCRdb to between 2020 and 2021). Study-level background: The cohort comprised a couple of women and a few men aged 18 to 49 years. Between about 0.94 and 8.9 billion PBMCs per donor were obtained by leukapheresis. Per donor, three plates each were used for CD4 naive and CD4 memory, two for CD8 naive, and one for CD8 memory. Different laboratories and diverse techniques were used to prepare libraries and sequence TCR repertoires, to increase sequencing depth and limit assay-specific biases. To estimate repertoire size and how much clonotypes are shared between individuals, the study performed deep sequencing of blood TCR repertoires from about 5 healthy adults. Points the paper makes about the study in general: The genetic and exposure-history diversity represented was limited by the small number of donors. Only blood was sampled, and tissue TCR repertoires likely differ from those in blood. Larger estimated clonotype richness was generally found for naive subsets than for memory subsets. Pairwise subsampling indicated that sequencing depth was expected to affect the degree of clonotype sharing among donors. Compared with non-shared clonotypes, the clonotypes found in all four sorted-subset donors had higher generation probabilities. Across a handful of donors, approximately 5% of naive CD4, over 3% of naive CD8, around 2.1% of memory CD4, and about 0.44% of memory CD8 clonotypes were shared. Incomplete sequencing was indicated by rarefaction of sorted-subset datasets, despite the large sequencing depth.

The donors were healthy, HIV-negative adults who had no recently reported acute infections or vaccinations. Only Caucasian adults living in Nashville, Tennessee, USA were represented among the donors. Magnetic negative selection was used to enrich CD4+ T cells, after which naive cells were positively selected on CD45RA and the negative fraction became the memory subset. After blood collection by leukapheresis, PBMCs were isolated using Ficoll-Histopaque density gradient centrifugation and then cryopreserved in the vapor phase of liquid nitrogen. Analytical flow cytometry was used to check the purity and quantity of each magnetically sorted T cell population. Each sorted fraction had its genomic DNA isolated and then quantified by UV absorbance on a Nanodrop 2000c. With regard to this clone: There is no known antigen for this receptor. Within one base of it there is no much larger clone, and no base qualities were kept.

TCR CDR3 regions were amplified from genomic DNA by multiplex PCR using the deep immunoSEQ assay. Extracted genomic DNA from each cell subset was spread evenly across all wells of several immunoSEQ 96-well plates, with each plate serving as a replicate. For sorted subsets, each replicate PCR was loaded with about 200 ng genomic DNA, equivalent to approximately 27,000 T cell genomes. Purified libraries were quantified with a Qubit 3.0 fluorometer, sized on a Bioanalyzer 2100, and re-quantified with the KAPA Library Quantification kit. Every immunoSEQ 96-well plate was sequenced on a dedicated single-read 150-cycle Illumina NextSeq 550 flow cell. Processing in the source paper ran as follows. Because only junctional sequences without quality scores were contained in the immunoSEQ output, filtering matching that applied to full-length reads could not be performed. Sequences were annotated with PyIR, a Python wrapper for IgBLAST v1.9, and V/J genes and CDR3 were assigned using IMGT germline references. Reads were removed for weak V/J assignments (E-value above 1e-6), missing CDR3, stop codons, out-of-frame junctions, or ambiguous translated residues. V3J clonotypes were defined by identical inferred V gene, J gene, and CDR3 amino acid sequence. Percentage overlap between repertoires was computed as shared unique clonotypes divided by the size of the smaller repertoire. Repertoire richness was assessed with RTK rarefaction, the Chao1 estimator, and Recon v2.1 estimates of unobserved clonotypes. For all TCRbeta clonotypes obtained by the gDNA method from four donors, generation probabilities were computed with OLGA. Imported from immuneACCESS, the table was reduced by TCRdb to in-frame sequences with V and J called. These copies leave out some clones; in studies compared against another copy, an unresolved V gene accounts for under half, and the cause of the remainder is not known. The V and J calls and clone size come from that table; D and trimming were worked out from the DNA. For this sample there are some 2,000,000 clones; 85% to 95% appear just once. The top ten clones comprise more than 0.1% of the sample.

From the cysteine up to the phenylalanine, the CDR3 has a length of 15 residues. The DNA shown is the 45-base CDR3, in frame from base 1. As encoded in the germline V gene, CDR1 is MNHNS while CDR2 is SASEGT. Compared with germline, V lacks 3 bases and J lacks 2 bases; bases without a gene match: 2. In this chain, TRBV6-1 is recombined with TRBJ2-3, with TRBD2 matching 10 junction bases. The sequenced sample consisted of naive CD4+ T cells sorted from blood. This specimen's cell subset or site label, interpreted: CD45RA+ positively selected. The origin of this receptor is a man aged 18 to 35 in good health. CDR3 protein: CASSDSGGVTDTQYF. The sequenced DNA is TGTGCCAGCAGTGACAGCGGGGGGGTCACAGATACGCAGTATTTT.